These T cell receptor beta chains were read from a single sample in a study of OX40 agonist ivuxolimab in advanced cancers. This table comes from immunoSEQ multiplex PCR, and its TCRdb copy is limited to in-frame clones, with some not included. The sample holds roughly 45,000 clones, roughly 85% seen once. The sequencing used CD4+ or CD8+ T cells sorted from blood, collected in a trial of the OX40 agonist ivuxolimab. The receptors stem from an adult with an advanced solid tumor such as melanoma, head and neck, liver or kidney cancer. Both conserved end residues are part of each CDR3. Fields, in order: V gene, clone size, D gene, J gene, CDR3 DNA, CDR3 protein. A D gene is named only where the DNA matches it firmly. The size entry is marked missing in some rows and otherwise reads once, few, many or a size class.

V: TRBV11-2
size: .
D: .
J: TRBJ2-7
DNA: TGTGCCAGCAGCGCCCGCTCCGTAACCTACGAGCAGTACTTC
CDR3: CASSARSVTYEQYF

V: TRBV29-1
size: once
D: .
J: TRBJ2-5
DNA: TGCAGCGTTGAACCAGGGAGGGAGACCCAGTACTTC
CDR3: CSVEPGRETQYF

V: TRBV29-1
size: .
D: .
J: TRBJ2-1
DNA: TGCAGCGTTGAAACCTTACAGCGCAATGAGCAGTTCTTC
CDR3: CSVETLQRNEQFF

V: TRBV6-6
size: .
D: .
J: TRBJ2-2
DNA: TGTGCCAGCAGTTACTGGGGCGGGGAGCTGTTTTTT
CDR3: CASSYWGGELFF

V: TRBV13
size: .
D: .
J: TRBJ1-3
DNA: TGTGCCAGCAGCGCCGGACGGGGGAAAACTGGAAACACCATATATTTT
CDR3: CASSAGRGKTGNTIYF

V: TRBV11-2
size: .
D: .
J: TRBJ2-3
DNA: TGTGCCAGCAGCCCGAACGATTTAACGCAGTATTTT
CDR3: CASSPNDLTQYF

V: TRBV5-1
size: few
D: .
J: TRBJ1-1
DNA: TGCGCCAGCAGCTTGTCTACATTGAACACTGAAGCTTTCTTT
CDR3: CASSLSTLNTEAFF

V: TRBV25-1
size: .
D: .
J: TRBJ2-2
DNA: TGTGCCAGCAGTGAATTTGGAGGGCTGAACACCGGGGAGCTGTTTTTT
CDR3: CASSEFGGLNTGELFF

V: TRBV7-8
size: .
D: TRBD1
J: TRBJ1-1
DNA: TGTGCCAGCAGCCAAACCGGGACAGGGAACACTGAAGCTTTCTTT
CDR3: CASSQTGTGNTEAFF

V: TRBV5-5
size: .
D: .
J: TRBJ1-4
DNA: TGTGCCAGCAGCTTGGGCTTGGAAAAACTGTTTTTT
CDR3: CASSLGLEKLFF

V: TRBV29-1
size: few
D: .
J: TRBJ2-1
DNA: TGCAGCGTTAGCCTAGTGGGTGAGCAGTTCTTC
CDR3: CSVSLVGEQFF

V: TRBV19
size: few
D: TRBD1
J: TRBJ1-6
DNA: TGTGCCAGTATGGGGACAGCTTATTCACCCCTCCACTTT
CDR3: CASMGTAYSPLHF

V: TRBV18
size: .
D: .
J: TRBJ2-7
DNA: TGTGCCAGCTCGCCACTCAGTGAGTACGAGCAGTACTTC
CDR3: CASSPLSEYEQYF

V: TRBV6-5
size: .
D: .
J: TRBJ2-3
DNA: TGTGCCAGCAGTCAAACGACAGATACGCAGTATTTT
CDR3: CASSQTTDTQYF

V: TRBV7-9
size: once
D: .
J: TRBJ1-1
DNA: TGTGCCAGCAGCTTAAGAGCGCCAGAAGGGGACACTGAAGCTTTCTTT
CDR3: CASSLRAPEGDTEAFF

V: TRBV11-2
size: once
D: .
J: TRBJ2-1
DNA: TGTGCCAGCAGCTTAGGAATAGGTTCCAATGAGCAGTTCTTC
CDR3: CASSLGIGSNEQFF

V: TRBV29-1
size: .
D: .
J: TRBJ2-1
DNA: TGCAGCGTAACCTTCGGGGGCCTGAATGAGCAGTTCTTC
CDR3: CSVTFGGLNEQFF

V: TRBV5-4
size: .
D: TRBD1
J: TRBJ1-4
DNA: TGTGCCAGCAGCCCCGGACAGGGAATAGGTGAAAAACTGTTTTTT
CDR3: CASSPGQGIGEKLFF

V: TRBV11-2
size: .
D: .
J: TRBJ1-6
DNA: TGTGCCAGCAGCTTAGTCGCCCAGGCCTATAATTCACCCCTCCACTTT
CDR3: CASSLVAQAYNSPLHF

V: TRBV10-3
size: .
D: TRBD2
J: TRBJ2-3
DNA: TGTGCCATCAGCCCGGGACTAGCGGGGTCAGCAGATACGCAGTATTTT
CDR3: CAISPGLAGSADTQYF

V: TRBV28
size: .
D: TRBD1
J: TRBJ2-2
DNA: TGTGCCAGCAGGGGGACAGTGAACACCGGGGAGCTGTTTTTT
CDR3: CASRGTVNTGELFF

V: TRBV9
size: .
D: .
J: TRBJ1-1
DNA: TGTGCCAGCAGCCCCCCTTCGGGGAACACTGAAGCTTTCTTT
CDR3: CASSPPSGNTEAFF

V: TRBV28
size: .
D: TRBD1
J: TRBJ2-7
DNA: TGTGCCAGCAGTTCCCGCGGGACAGGATCCTACGAGCAGTACTTC
CDR3: CASSSRGTGSYEQYF

V: TRBV10-3
size: .
D: TRBD2
J: TRBJ2-7
DNA: TGTGCCATCAGTGAGGGACTAGCGGGAGTTGAGCAGTACTTC
CDR3: CAISEGLAGVEQYF

V: TRBV30
size: .
D: .
J: TRBJ2-7
DNA: TGTGCCTGGAGCGCCGGGGGCGAGCAGTACTTC
CDR3: CAWSAGGEQYF

V: TRBV7-6
size: .
D: .
J: TRBJ1-1
DNA: TGTGCCAGCAGCTTATCTCGGGAAACTGAAGCTTTCTTT
CDR3: CASSLSRETEAFF

V: TRBV6-1
size: .
D: TRBD2
J: TRBJ2-7
DNA: TGTGCCAGCACTGCGGGAGTCAGGGCCTACAAGCAGTACTTC
CDR3: CASTAGVRAYKQYF

V: TRBV29-1
size: .
D: .
J: TRBJ1-1
DNA: TGCAGCGTTGGAAAGGGGCCTGGAACTGAAGCTTTCTTT
CDR3: CSVGKGPGTEAFF

V: TRBV5-6
size: .
D: .
J: TRBJ2-4
DNA: TGTGCCAGCAGCTTTAGGGGTCTAGCCAAAAACATTCAGTACTTC
CDR3: CASSFRGLAKNIQYF

V: TRBV2
size: .
D: TRBD1
J: TRBJ1-1
DNA: TGTGCCAGCAACGACTTGACAGGGTTCGGCACTGAAGCTTTCTTT
CDR3: CASNDLTGFGTEAFF

V: TRBV5-1
size: .
D: .
J: TRBJ2-5
DNA: TGCGCCAGCAGGGTTCAGCAAGAGACCCAGTACTTC
CDR3: CASRVQQETQYF

V: TRBV28
size: once
D: TRBD1
J: TRBJ1-2
DNA: TGTGCCAGCAGGCGACAGGGGGAACCCGGCTACACCTTC
CDR3: CASRRQGEPGYTF

V: TRBV4-1
size: .
D: .
J: TRBJ2-5
DNA: TGCGCCAGCAGCCAGGATGGAGAGGGCTGGGACCAAGAGACCCAGTACTTC
CDR3: CASSQDGEGWDQETQYF

V: TRBV7-9
size: few
D: .
J: TRBJ1-2
DNA: TGTGCCAGCAGCTTGAGCGCAGGGGAAGGCTACACCTTC
CDR3: CASSLSAGEGYTF

V: TRBV7-9
size: .
D: .
J: TRBJ1-1
DNA: TGTGCCAGCAGCCCTACAGTGAACACTGAAGCTTTCTTT
CDR3: CASSPTVNTEAFF

V: TRBV27
size: .
D: .
J: TRBJ2-7
DNA: TGTGCCAGCAGTTTATCGTATCGGGCCGGAGACGAGCAGTACTTC
CDR3: CASSLSYRAGDEQYF

V: TRBV27
size: .
D: .
J: TRBJ1-6
DNA: TGTGCCAGCAGTTTACAGGACCGATGGCCCCTCCACTTT
CDR3: CASSLQDRWPLHF

V: TRBV10-1
size: few
D: .
J: TRBJ2-7
DNA: TGCGCCAGCAGTGACCTCCCCACCTACGAGCAGTACTTC
CDR3: CASSDLPTYEQYF

V: TRBV4-1
size: .
D: .
J: TRBJ2-7
DNA: TGCGCCAGCAGCCAAGAAGGATGGATGGAGCAGTACTTC
CDR3: CASSQEGWMEQYF

V: TRBV29-1
size: .
D: .
J: TRBJ1-2
DNA: TGCAGCGTTGAAGATCGCGGGTTCCGAGGAGCTTATGGCTACACCTTC
CDR3: CSVEDRGFRGAYGYTF

V: TRBV6-5
size: .
D: .
J: TRBJ2-2
DNA: TGTGCCAGCAGAAACAGGGAGAACACCGGGGAGCTGTTTTTT
CDR3: CASRNRENTGELFF